The TCR beta chain described here comes from a study of blood T cell repertoires in COVID-19. The wider study: Whether acute or convalescent, the COVID-19 samples came from the United States, Italy and Spain. The cDNA or gDNA used as material had been derived from T cells, B-cell-depleted T cells, or PBMCs.

Clones were sequenced by immunoSEQ multiplex PCR, and TCRdb holds only the in-frame ones, with some missing. The sample has about 150,000 clones; 60% to 80% are singletons. The CDR3 loop spans 16 amino acids. The V segment lost 4 bases and the J segment 9 bases; nucleotides outside the gene matches: 14. CDR1 MNHEY and CDR2 SMNVEV come from the germline V gene (reference sequence). The receptor's source is a man aged 45-65 years with active or convalescent COVID-19. Sequencing input: peripheral blood. J is TRBJ1-1 and V is TRBV27; 10 bases map to TRBD1. The CDR3 region has the DNA TGTGCCAGCAGTTCGGACAGGGGGGTTCCTCCTTCTAAAGCTTTCTTT. Protein: CASSSDRGVPPSKAFF.